Below, 2 T cell receptor beta chains from the same sample are listed, as sequenced in a study of TIL therapy for anti-PD-1-resistant metastatic lung cancer (dated by TCRdb to the early 2020s). The immunoSEQ v3 hsTCRB kit was used to amplify TCR beta CDR3 regions from genomic DNA through bias-controlled multiplex PCR. TCRdb limited this immuneACCESS table to in-frame rearrangements with V and J called. A share of clones is missing; checked studies link under half to unresolved V genes, and the rest is unexplained. In this sample the table shows around 20,000 clones, 75% to 80% of which occur a single time. Under 8% of the sample goes to the ten largest clones. Read against the paper, the sample's time point label means: pre-treatment sample, taken before nivolumab and TIL therapy. This sample comprised blood, obtained at baseline. The source is a person between 30 and 80 years old with non-small cell lung cancer.

The J gene is TRBJ2-7, the V gene TRBV28; the match to TRBD1 covers 7 bases. In germline, CDR1 is MDHEN, CDR2 SYDVKM. V lost 2 bases, J lost 4 bases, and 8 bases stayed unmatched. CDR3 size: 15 residues. CDR3 DNA: TGTGCCAGCAGTTTACCAAGGGAGACAGGGTACGAGCAGTACTTC. It is translated as CASSLPRETGYEQYF.

The rearrangement joins TRBV3-1 (or the pseudogene TRBV3-2) to TRBJ2-3, with TRBD2 matching over 8 bases. V lost 1 base to trimming and J lost 0 bases; unmatched junction nucleotides: 3. CDR3 length: 16 amino acids. Germline V gives CDR1 LGHDT, CDR2 YNNKEL (reference sequence). The CDR3 sequence: CASSQGASGSTDTQYF. Here the CDR3 DNA reads TGTGCCAGCAGCCAAGGCGCTAGCGGGAGCACAGATACGCAGTATTTT.